Listed below are T cell receptor beta chains from one sample, sequenced in a study of blood T cells in healthy people across ages. One entry per CDR3 protein, called by TCRdb with MiXCR from the 5' RACE reads. The sample records 1,100,000 or so distinct CDR3 sequences, more than 35% being singletons. Source material: blood. The receptors shown here come from a woman in her sixties or seventies in good health. Each CDR3 is given with its conserved first and last residue. Fields, in order: J gene, V gene, D gene, clone size, CDR3 protein, CDR3 DNA. The D gene is left open where the match is weak. Size values are once, few and many counts, or a class for expanded clones, and some rows have none.

TRBJ2-5 TRBV9 TRBD2 - CASSVGTSRKETQYF TGTGCCAGCAGCGTAGGGACTAGCAGAAAAGAGACCCAGTACTTC
TRBJ2-5 TRBV10-3 - - CAISNTMETQYF TGTGCCATCAGTAATACTATGGAGACCCAGTACTTC
TRBJ2-1 TRBV7-3 - - CASSLTDDLYNEQFF TGCGCCAGCAGCTTAACCGACGACCTTTACAATGAGCAGTTCTTC
TRBJ1-2 TRBV10-3 - few CAISEGGIHGYTF TGTGCCATCAGTGAAGGAGGGATCCATGGCTACACCTTC
TRBJ2-1 TRBV10-3 TRBD1 - CAIRDPGTGNYEQFF TGTGCCATCAGAGATCCCGGGACAGGCAACTACGAGCAGTTCTTC
TRBJ1-1 TRBV7-9 TRBD1 - CASSPGTGTAAEAFF TGTGCCAGCAGCCCAGGGACAGGCACAGCGGCTGAAGCTTTCTTT
TRBJ2-4 TRBV10-3 - - CAISEEGGGGKNIQYF TGTGCCATCAGTGAGGAAGGGGGGGGTGGCAAAAACATTCAGTACTTC
TRBJ2-7 TRBV13 - many CASSPQGGYEQYF TGTGCCAGCAGCCCCCAGGGGGGCTACGAGCAGTACTTC
TRBJ2-7 TRBV2 - few CASSVGKAYEQYF TGTGCCAGCAGTGTTGGAAAGGCCTACGAGCAGTACTTC
TRBJ2-6 TRBV14 - - CASSQLGNPFLMPGANVLTF TGTGCCAGCAGCCAACTAGGGAACCCTTTTCTAATGCCTGGGGCCAACGTCCTGACTTTC
TRBJ2-7 TRBV7-8 TRBD1 few CASSGRDRGALYEQYF TGTGCCAGCAGCGGGCGGGACAGGGGGGCATTGTACGAGCAGTACTTC
TRBJ1-6 TRBV6-6 - - CASSQTRNSPLHF TGTGCCAGCAGTCAGACCCGTAATTCACCCCTCCACTTT
TRBJ2-5 TRBV4-2 - few CASSQASPLQETQYF TGTGCCAGCAGCCAAGCATCCCCGCTCCAAGAGACCCAGTACTTC
TRBJ2-2 TRBV27 - few CASSRANTGELFF TGTGCCAGCAGTCGGGCAAACACCGGGGAGCTGTTTTTT
TRBJ1-1 TRBV19 - - CASSNQGSTEAFF TGCGCCAGTAGTAACCAGGGATCCACTGAAGCTTTCTTT
TRBJ2-1 TRBV11-2 TRBD2 - CASSFGQGILAGGANEQFF TGTGCCAGCAGCTTTGGACAGGGTATTCTAGCGGGAGGTGCGAATGAGCAGTTCTTC
TRBJ2-1 TRBV20-1 TRBD2 many CSARPSGNEQFF TGCAGTGCTAGACCTAGCGGCAATGAGCAGTTCTTC
TRBJ2-7 TRBV3-1 - - CASSRWAGNEQYF TGTGCCAGCAGCCGTTGGGCGGGCAACGAGCAGTACTTC
TRBJ2-7 TRBV30 - - CAWNRNRYEQYF TGTGCCTGGAATAGGAACCGCTACGAGCAGTACTTC
TRBJ2-5 TRBV28 TRBD1 few CASAGTGGGETQYF TGTGCCAGTGCCGGGACAGGGGGCGGGGAGACCCAGTACTTC
TRBJ2-7 TRBV28 - - CASSPLGSGTYEQYF TGTGCCAGCAGTCCCCTAGGGTCAGGGACCTACGAGCAGTACTTC
TRBJ2-3 TRBV6-2/TRBV6-3 - - CAGSRTDIDTQYF TGTGCCGGCAGCCGGACAGACATTGATACGCAGTATTTT
TRBJ1-4 TRBV6-1 TRBD1 - CASSEGQGAANEKLFF TGTGCCAGCAGCGAGGGACAGGGGGCTGCTAATGAAAAACTGTTTTTT
TRBJ2-7 TRBV27 TRBD2 - CASSLFPGGLAVSYEQYF TGTGCCAGCAGTTTATTTCCTGGGGGACTAGCGGTCTCCTACGAGCAGTACTTC
TRBJ2-1 TRBV19 TRBD2 - CASSLASGFYDEQFF TGTGCCAGTAGTCTTGCTAGCGGGTTTTACGATGAGCAGTTCTTC
TRBJ2-5 TRBV29-1 TRBD2 - CSVSKTSGRIETQYF TGCAGCGTTTCCAAGACTAGCGGGAGAATTGAGACCCAGTACTTC
TRBJ1-2 TRBV7-4 - - CASGLVGGREAGYTF TGTGCCAGCGGCTTAGTTGGGGGCCGAGAGGCTGGCTACACCTTC